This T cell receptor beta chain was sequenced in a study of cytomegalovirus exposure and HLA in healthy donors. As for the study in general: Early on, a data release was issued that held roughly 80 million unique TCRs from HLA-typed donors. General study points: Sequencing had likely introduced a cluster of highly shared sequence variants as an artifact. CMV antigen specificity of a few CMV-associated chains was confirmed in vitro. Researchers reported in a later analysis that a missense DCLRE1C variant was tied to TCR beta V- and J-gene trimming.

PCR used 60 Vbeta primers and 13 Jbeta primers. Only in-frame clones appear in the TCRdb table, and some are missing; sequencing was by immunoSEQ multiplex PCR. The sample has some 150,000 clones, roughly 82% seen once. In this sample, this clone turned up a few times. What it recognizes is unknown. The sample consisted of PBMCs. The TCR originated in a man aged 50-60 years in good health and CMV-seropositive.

The CDR3 region is CASSLGTGFETQYF. CDR3 nucleotides: TGTGCCAGCAGCTTAGGGACAGGGTTTGAGACCCAGTACTTC. This chain connects TRBV13 to TRBJ2-5; 7 bases are a match to TRBD1. V shed 0 bases and J 5 bases; nucleotides not matched to a gene: 3. Germline V gene sequence: CDR1 PRHDT, CDR2 FYEKMQ (reference sequence). The CDR3 is 14 residues long.